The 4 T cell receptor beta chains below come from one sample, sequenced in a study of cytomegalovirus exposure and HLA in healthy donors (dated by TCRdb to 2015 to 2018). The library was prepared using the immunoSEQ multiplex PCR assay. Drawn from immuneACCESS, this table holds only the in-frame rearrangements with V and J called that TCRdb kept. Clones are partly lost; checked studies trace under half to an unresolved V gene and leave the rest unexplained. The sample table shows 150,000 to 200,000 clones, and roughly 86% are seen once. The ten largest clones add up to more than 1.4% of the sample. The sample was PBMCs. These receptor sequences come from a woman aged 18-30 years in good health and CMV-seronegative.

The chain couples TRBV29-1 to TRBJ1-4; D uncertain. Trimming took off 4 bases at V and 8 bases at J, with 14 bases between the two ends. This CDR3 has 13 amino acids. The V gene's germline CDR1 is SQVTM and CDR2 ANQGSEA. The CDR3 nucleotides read TGCAGCGTTGTTGTCTCCGGAGAGGAAAAACTGTTTTTT. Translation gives CSVVVSGEEKLFF.

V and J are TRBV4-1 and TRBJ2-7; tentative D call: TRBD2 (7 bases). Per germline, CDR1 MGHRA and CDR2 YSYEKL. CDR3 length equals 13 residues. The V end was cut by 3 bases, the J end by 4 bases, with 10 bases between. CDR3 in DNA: TGCGCCAGCAGCCAGGGGGGGACATACGAGCAGTACTTC. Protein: CASSQGGTYEQYF.

In DNA form, the CDR3 reads TGTGCCACCAGCAGAGATCTAGCGGACGTAGAGACCCAGTACTTC. Amino acid sequence: CATSRDLADVETQYF. The chain joins TRBV15 to TRBJ2-5; TRBD2 aligns across 7 bases. The length of the CDR3 is 15 residues. V was pared by 0 bases and J by 4 bases, with 5 bases of the junction left unmatched. Germline CDR1 reads LNHNV; CDR2 reads YYDKDF (reference sequence).

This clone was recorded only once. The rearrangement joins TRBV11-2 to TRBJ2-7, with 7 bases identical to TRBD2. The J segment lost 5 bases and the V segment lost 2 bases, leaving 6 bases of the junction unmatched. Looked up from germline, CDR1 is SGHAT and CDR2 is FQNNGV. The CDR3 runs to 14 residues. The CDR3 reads CASSLTGEGHEQYF. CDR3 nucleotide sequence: TGTGCCAGCAGCTTAACCGGGGAGGGCCACGAGCAGTACTTC.